The TCR beta chain under discussion was sequenced for a study of blood T cells in healthy people across ages. The use of a sample-barcoded 5' primer and a J-beta primer mix characterized a second PCR of roughly 6 to 11 cycles. TCRdb fed the 5' RACE reads into MiXCR, producing one record per CDR3 protein. The data show hundreds of thousands of distinct CDR3 sequences, around 62% seen once. Germline CDR1 LGHNA, CDR2 YNFKEQ. There are 16 residues in the CDR3. V lost 4 bases and J lost 0, with 13 bases in between. This clonotype was counted a few times. The specimen was blood. The TCR was taken from a man aged 30 to 39 in good health. V and J are TRBV4-2 and TRBJ2-1, with D uncertain. CDR3 sequence reads: CASSLTAQSSYNEQFF. The CDR3 DNA sequence: TGTGCCAGCAGCCTTACGGCCCAGAGCTCCTACAATGAGCAGTTCTTC.